This is a list of T cell receptor beta chains from one sample in a study of cytomegalovirus exposure and HLA in healthy donors. Data came from immunoSEQ multiplex PCR; TCRdb stores just in-frame clones and leaves some out. This sample has some 160,000 clones; approximately 84% occur once, and the top ten carry 2.5%. Sequencing input: PBMCs. The receptors were sampled from a man aged 25-45 years in good health and CMV-seropositive. Both conserved end residues are part of each CDR3.

CASSQAGTGPYEQYF	TRBV4-3	TRBJ2-7
CASRTGTVDTGELFF	TRBV6-5	TRBJ2-2
CASSLGSGRAFRGNIQYF	TRBV7-2	TRBJ2-4
CASSLGWGGQLRNEQYF	TRBV13	TRBJ2-7
CASSYPFSPGELFF	TRBV6-5	TRBJ2-2
CASSYSGAASGTEQYF	TRBV6-5	.
CASSIGLAAYNEQFF	TRBV19	TRBJ2-1
CASRQLAGGHEQYF	TRBV11-3	TRBJ2-7
CATSRDHYEQYF	TRBV15	TRBJ2-7
CASSLGSGTIEETQYF	TRBV5-1	TRBJ2-5
CSVGRGTADTQYF	TRBV29-1	TRBJ2-3
CASSSRQGALYGYTF	TRBV7-2	TRBJ1-2
CASSLAGQGAGNTIYF	TRBV5-5	TRBJ1-3
CASSSSGSSNEQFF	TRBV7-3	TRBJ2-1
CATSRSIPPGLTDTQYF	TRBV15	TRBJ2-3
CASSHNYRVAEAFF	TRBV7-2	TRBJ1-1
CASSQRGGSYEQYF	TRBV7-2	TRBJ2-7
CASFPGTSTDTQYF	TRBV4-2	TRBJ2-3
CASSVVGAGGYTF	TRBV9	TRBJ1-2
CASSLGGNTEAFF	TRBV5-1	TRBJ1-1
CASSLGTGVGETQYF	TRBV7-6	TRBJ2-5
CAISESALAGEETQYF	TRBV10-3	TRBJ2-5
CASSAGGGNEQFF	TRBV2	TRBJ2-1
CASSLEIVSDTQYF	TRBV5-1	TRBJ2-3
CASSIPGTKGYTF	TRBV19	TRBJ1-2
CASSSSGQAGEKLFF	TRBV7-3	TRBJ1-4
CASSPYRGSRDYGYTF	TRBV6-6	TRBJ1-2
CASSEIEGATEAFF	TRBV2	TRBJ1-1
CASSQVGSREQFF	TRBV4-1	TRBJ2-1
CASSLQGSTYEQYF	TRBV11-3	TRBJ2-7
CASSTRLWGRLLSTETQYF	TRBV27	TRBJ2-5
CASSFPTSEQYF	TRBV11-2	TRBJ2-7
CASRGVFAGEQYF	TRBV2	TRBJ2-5
CASSPGDTQYF	TRBV9	TRBJ2-3
CAISEDTYGYTF	TRBV10-3	TRBJ1-2
CASSPRTSGSLGETQYF	TRBV19	TRBJ2-5
CASSWGETEAFF	TRBV6-6	TRBJ1-1
CASSLVQNTLNTEAFF	TRBV5-1	TRBJ1-1